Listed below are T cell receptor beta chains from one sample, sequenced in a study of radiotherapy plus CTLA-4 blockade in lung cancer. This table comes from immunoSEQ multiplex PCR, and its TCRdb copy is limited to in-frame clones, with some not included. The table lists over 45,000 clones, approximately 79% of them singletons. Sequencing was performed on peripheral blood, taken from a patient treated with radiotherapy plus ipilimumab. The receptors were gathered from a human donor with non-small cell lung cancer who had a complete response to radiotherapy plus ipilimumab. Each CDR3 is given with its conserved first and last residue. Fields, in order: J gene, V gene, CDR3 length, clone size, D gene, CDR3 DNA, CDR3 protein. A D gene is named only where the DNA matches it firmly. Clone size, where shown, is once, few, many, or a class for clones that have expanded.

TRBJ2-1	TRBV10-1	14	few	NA	TGCGCCAGCAGTGAGTTACGGGGGTCCGCGGAGCAGTTCTTC	CASSELRGSAEQFF
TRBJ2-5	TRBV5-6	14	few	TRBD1	TGTGCCAGCAGCTTACAGGGGAGTGGGGAGACCCAGTACTTC	CASSLQGSGETQYF
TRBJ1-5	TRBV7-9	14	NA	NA	TGTGCCAGCAGCCGGGACAATGGCAATCAGCCCCAGCATTTT	CASSRDNGNQPQHF
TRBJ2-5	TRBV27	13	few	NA	TGTGCCAGCAGTTTAGTAGGGACTGGGACCCAGTACTTC	CASSLVGTGTQYF
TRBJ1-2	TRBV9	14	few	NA	TGTGCCAGCAGCGTAGGGCAGATATACTATGGCTACACCTTC	CASSVGQIYYGYTF
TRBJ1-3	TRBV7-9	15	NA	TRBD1	TGTGCCAGCAGCTCAAACCGGGACAGGGGGGACACCATATATTTT	CASSSNRDRGDTIYF
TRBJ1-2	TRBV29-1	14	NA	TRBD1	TGCAGCGTGCCCCCTGGACAGGGGGCGGAGGGCTACACCTTC	CSVPPGQGAEGYTF
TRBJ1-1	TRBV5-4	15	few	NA	TGTGCCAGCAGCTTCGGTGGTGGGCAGAACACTGAAGCTTTCTTT	CASSFGGGQNTEAFF
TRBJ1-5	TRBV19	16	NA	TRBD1	TGTGCCAGTAGTATAAGTCAGGGGGCCCCGGATCAGCCCCAGCATTTT	CASSISQGAPDQPQHF
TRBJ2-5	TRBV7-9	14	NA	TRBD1	TGTGCCAGCAGCCTTTTCACAGGGGAAGAGACCCAGTACTTC	CASSLFTGEETQYF
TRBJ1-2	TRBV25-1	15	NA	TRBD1	TGTGCCAGCAGTGATGGACAGGAGCCAGCGAGTGGCTACACCTTC	CASSDGQEPASGYTF
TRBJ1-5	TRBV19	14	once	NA	TGTGCCAGTAGTATCCGGTATAGCAATCAGCCCCAGCATTTT	CASSIRYSNQPQHF
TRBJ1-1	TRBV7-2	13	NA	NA	TGTGCCAGCAACCTGCCCCCACACAGGGAAGCTTTCTTT	CASNLPPHREAFF
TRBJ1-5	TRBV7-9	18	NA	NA	TGTGCCAGCAGCTTAGGGGCGTGGTGGGAGAAGGGCAATCAGCCCCAGCATTTT	CASSLGAWWEKGNQPQHF
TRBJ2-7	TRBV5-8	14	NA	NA	TGTGCCAGCAGCTCTCCGGGACTTGCCGGGGAGCAGTACTTC	CASSSPGLAGEQYF
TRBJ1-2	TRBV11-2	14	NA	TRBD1	TGTGCCAGCAGCTACAGGGGGCAGCGGTATGGCTACACCTTC	CASSYRGQRYGYTF
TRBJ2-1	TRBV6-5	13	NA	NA	TGTGCCAGCAGTTACTCCAGGACAGATGAGCAGTTCTTC	CASSYSRTDEQFF
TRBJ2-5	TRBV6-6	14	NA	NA	TGTGCCAGCAGTTACCCCCTCGGTCAAGAGACCCAGTACTTC	CASSYPLGQETQYF
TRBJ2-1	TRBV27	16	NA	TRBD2	TGTGCCAGCAGTGTCATCCTAGCGGGAGGTCATAATGAGCAGTTCTTC	CASSVILAGGHNEQFF
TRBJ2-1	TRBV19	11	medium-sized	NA	TGTGCCAGTAGTGACATTGATGAGCAGTTCTTC	CASSDIDEQFF
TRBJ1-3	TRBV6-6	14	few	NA	TGTGCCAGCATCTCCCCAGGGGCAAGAAACACCATATATTTT	CASISPGARNTIYF
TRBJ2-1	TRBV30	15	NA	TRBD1	TGTGCCTGGAGTGGAGGGGGCCCGTCCTACAATGAGCAGTTCTTC	CAWSGGGPSYNEQFF
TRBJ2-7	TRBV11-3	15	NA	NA	TGTGCCAGCAGCTTATCCTCAGGGGGGCCTTGCGAGCAGTACTTC	CASSLSSGGPCEQYF
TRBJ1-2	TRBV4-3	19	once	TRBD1	TGCGCCAGCAGCCAGGGGACAGGGGGTAACCGCCCTCTGAACTATGGCTACACCTTC	CASSQGTGGNRPLNYGYTF
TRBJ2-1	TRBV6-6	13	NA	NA	TGTGCCAGCCTGCTATCTCAGGACAATGAGCAGTTCTTC	CASLLSQDNEQFF
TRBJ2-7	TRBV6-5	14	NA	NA	TGTGCCAGCAGTCCGCACGGGGGGCGGAACGAGCAGTACTTC	CASSPHGGRNEQYF
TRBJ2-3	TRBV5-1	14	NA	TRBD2	TGCGCCAGCAGCCCCGACGGGGGGTCCTATACGCAGTATTTT	CASSPDGGSYTQYF
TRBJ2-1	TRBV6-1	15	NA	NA	TGTGCCAGCAACCCGGACAGGGTGGGGGGGAATGAGCAGTTCTTC	CASNPDRVGGNEQFF
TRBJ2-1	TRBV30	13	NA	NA	TGTGCTGCTGCTGGGACTTCCTACAATGAGCAGTTCTTC	CAAAGTSYNEQFF
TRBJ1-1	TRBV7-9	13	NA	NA	TGTGCCAGCAGCTTAATTAGAAACACTGAAGCTTTCTTT	CASSLIRNTEAFF